This entry features one TCR beta chain sequence. The table came from immunoSEQ multiplex PCR; TCRdb's copy has only in-frame clones and leaves some out. The sample consists of approximately 160,000 clones, 85% to 95% of them appearing once. Germline assignment: CDR1 LGHDT and CDR2 YNNKEL (reference sequence). V was clipped by 1 base and J by 10 bases, with 14 bases between them. CDR3 size: 15 residues. This sample was taken from a study of control samples from healthy donors and cancer patients. V is TRBV3-1 (or the pseudogene TRBV3-2) and J is TRBJ1-6; D is perhaps TRBD1 (5 bases). The clonotype originates from a woman aged 55 to 70 in good health. The material sequenced was blood. CDR3: CASSQGGQGSSPLHF. The CDR3 bases are TGTGCCAGCAGCCAAGGTGGGCAGGGTAGCTCACCCCTCCACTTT.